Ten or more counts support the clone carrying this T cell receptor beta chain. This record comes from a study of CD8 T cells in ankylosing spondylitis. From germline, CDR1 is SGDLS and CDR2 YYNGEE. V trimming: 3 bases; J trimming: 0 bases; junction bases outside the gene matches: 5. CDR3 size: 15 residues. Each CDR3 protein gets one entry after TCRdb re-called the 5' RACE reads with MiXCR. There are 8,500 to 9,000 distinct CDR3 sequences in the sample; under 5% occur only once, and 10% lies in the top ten. The TCR comes from a female donor with ankylosing spondylitis or in good health (not recorded which). The sample taken for sequencing was blood, either unsorted or a sorted T cell fraction (not recorded which). This rearrangement joins TRBV9 to TRBJ1-1, with 7 bases matching TRBD1. CDR3 sequence reads: CASSEGTVMNTEAFF. CDR3 nucleotides: TGTGCCAGCAGCGAAGGGACAGTAATGAACACTGAAGCTTTCTTT.